The 21 T cell receptor beta chains in this list originate from one sample, sequenced in a study of cytomegalovirus exposure and HLA in healthy donors. The PCR employed 60 Vbeta primers together with 13 Jbeta primers. The table came from immunoSEQ multiplex PCR; TCRdb's copy has only in-frame clones and leaves some out. This sample has tens of thousands of clones, with roughly 80% found just once. Sequenced input: PBMCs. These receptors were obtained from a woman between 40 and 50 years old in good health and CMV-seropositive.

The chain has TRBV19 and TRBJ1-1, with D tentatively TRBD1 (5 bases). This CDR3 has 14 amino acids. Trimming stripped 6 bases from V and 2 bases from J, with 13 bases between. CDR1 is LNHDA and CDR2 is SQIVND in the germline V gene (reference sequence). The chain's CDR3 is CASREWDFNTEAFF. The CDR3 DNA reads as TGTGCCAGTAGGGAATGGGACTTTAACACTGAAGCTTTCTTT.

The V call is TRBV2, the J call TRBJ1-1; D unclear. V shed 7 bases and J shed 0 bases, with 15 bases lying between them. Per germline, CDR1 SNHLY and CDR2 FYNNEI. The CDR3 has 15 amino acids. CDR3: CASTLAGGMNTEAFF. The CDR3 nucleotides read TGTGCCAGCACCCTCGCGGGAGGGATGAACACTGAAGCTTTCTTT.

V is TRBV7-2 and J is TRBJ2-3, with TRBD2 as a possible D gene (5 bases). Germline V gives CDR1 SGHTA, CDR2 FQGNSA. This CDR3 has 12 residues. Trimming removed 4 bases from V and 6 bases from J, with 8 bases in between. The CDR3 protein is CASSSLGDTQYF. CDR3 bases: TGTGCCAGCAGCTCACTAGGGGATACGCAGTATTTT. Drawing the rest from reference TRBV7-2 and TRBJ2-3, the complete variable domain is GAGVSQSPSNKVTEKGKDVELRCDPISGHTALYWYRQSLGQGLEFLIYFQGNSAPDKSGLPSDRFSAERTGGSVSTLTIQRTQQEDSAVYLCASSSLGDTQYFGPGTRLTVL.

Points on this clone: At one boundary the junction diverges from the germline segment, which might be a read error. J is TRBJ1-1 and V is TRBV2; 8 bases are shared with TRBD1. This CDR3 is built from 14 residues. Germline V gives CDR1 SNHLY, CDR2 FYNNEI. CDR3 amino acids: CASKSDRAATEASF. CDR3 nucleotides: TGTGCCAGCAAATCGGACAGGGCAGCCACTGAAGCTTCCTTT.

The V gene is TRBV5-5, the J gene TRBJ2-7; tentatively, D is TRBD1 (6 bases). The ends were cut back, 1 base at V and 2 bases at J, with 22 bases in the middle. This CDR3 spans 18 amino acids. Germline V gives CDR1 SGHKS, CDR2 YYEKEE (reference sequence). CDR3 nucleotide sequence: TGTGCCAGCAGCTTGACGACAGGCCTCGCCACACCGACCTACGAGCAGTACTTC. Amino acids: CASSLTTGLATPTYEQYF.

The rearrangement links TRBV2 to TRBJ1-1; 7 nucleotides agree with TRBD1. With V trimmed by 5 bases and J by 5 bases, 2 bases remained unmatched. CDR1 is SNHLY, CDR2 FYNNEI, per germline. The CDR3 contains 12 residues. This CDR3 is CASSNRGTEAFF. CDR3 nucleotides: TGTGCCAGCAGTAACAGGGGTACTGAAGCTTTCTTT.

The chain recombines TRBV6-5 with TRBJ2-3; the match to TRBD2 covers 8 bases. This CDR3 is built from 15 residues. J gave up 2 bases and V 6 bases, and 7 bases lay outside the gene matches. Germline V gene sequence: CDR1 MNHEY, CDR2 SVGAGI. CDR3 loop: CASSRRRGDTDTQYF. In DNA, the CDR3 is TGTGCCAGCAGCCGGAGGCGGGGGGACACAGATACGCAGTATTTT.

V gene TRBV7-9 combines with J gene TRBJ1-3, with TRBD1 matching over 8 bases. Germline CDR1 is SEHNR and CDR2 is FQNEAQ (reference sequence). J gave up 4 bases and V 6 bases, and 8 bases lay outside the gene matches. The CDR3 contains 15 residues. Here the CDR3 DNA reads TGTGCCAGCAGTCCGGACAGGGTCTCAGGAAACACCATATATTTT. Translated, it gives CASSPDRVSGNTIYF. The full variable domain, rest sourced from reference TRBV7-9 and TRBJ1-3, is DTGVSQNPRHKITKRGQNVTFRCDPISEHNRLYWYRQTLGQGPEFLTYFQNEAQLEKSRLLSDRFSAERPKGSFSTLEIQRTEQGDSAMYLCASSPDRVSGNTIYFGEGSWLTVV.

The V gene is TRBV7-6, the J gene TRBJ1-1; unclear D gene. The CDR3 spans 14 residues. Per germline, CDR1 SGHVS and CDR2 FNYEAQ. Between the trimmed V and J ends, which lost 0 bases and 1 base, there was a span of 6 bases. CDR3 sequence: CASSLAGGNTEAFF. The CDR3 nucleotides are TGTGCCAGCAGCTTAGCGGGAGGGAACACTGAAGCTTTCTTT.

V is TRBV7-9 and J is TRBJ1-2, with 10 positions matching TRBD1. Germline lookup yields CDR1 SEHNR and CDR2 FQNEAQ (reference sequence). CDR3 length: 15 residues. With 1 base clipped from V and 7 bases from J, the junction kept 6 bases outside the gene matches. As DNA, the CDR3 is TGTGCCAGCAGCTTAGAAGGGACAGGGGATGGTGGCTACACCTTC. This translates into CASSLEGTGDGGYTF. The whole variable domain, filled in from reference TRBV7-9 and TRBJ1-2, reads DTGVSQNPRHKITKRGQNVTFRCDPISEHNRLYWYRQTLGQGPEFLTYFQNEAQLEKSRLLSDRFSAERPKGSFSTLEIQRTEQGDSAMYLCASSLEGTGDGGYTFGSGTRLTVV.

The rearrangement uses TRBV18 and TRBJ2-1, with a possible D match to TRBD2 (6 bases). With 6 bases removed from V and 8 bases from J, the gap between germline ends came to 11 bases. CDR1 and CDR2 from the germline V gene are KGHSH and LQKENI. This CDR3 region has 12 residues. CDR3 bases: TGTGCCAGCTCCACCGCGGGATATGAGCAGTTCTTC. It is translated as CASSTAGYEQFF. Filled out from reference TRBV18 and TRBJ2-1, the complete variable domain reads NAGVMQNPRHLVRRRGQEARLRCSPMKGHSHVYWYRQLPEEGLKFMVYLQKENIIDESGMPKERFSAEFPKEGPSILRIQQVVRGDSAAYFCASSTAGYEQFFGPGTRLTVL.

J is TRBJ1-2 and V is TRBV4-3; D gene unclear. This CDR3 comprises 12 residues. V was clipped by 3 bases and J by 3 bases, with 5 bases between them. The V gene's germline CDR1 is LGHNA and CDR2 YSLEER. In DNA form, the CDR3 reads TGCGCCAGCAGCCACGGGTACTATGGCTACACCTTC. This sequence encodes CASSHGYYGYTF.

This clone was counted between two and nine times. The chain is built from TRBV19 and TRBJ1-2; TRBD1 matches 9 bases. V was pared by 10 bases and J by 8 bases, with 8 bases of the junction left unmatched. CDR3 length equals 12 residues. The V gene's germline CDR1 is LNHDA and CDR2 SQIVND (reference sequence). The CDR3 loop reads CATTQGARGYTF. In DNA, the CDR3 is TGTGCCACCACACAGGGGGCTAGGGGCTACACCTTC.

This clone was seen just once. The CDR3 reads CASSLIATANEKLFF. The CDR3 DNA reads TGTGCCAGTAGCCTGATCGCGACAGCTAATGAAAAACTGTTTTTT. V gene TRBV19 combines with J gene TRBJ1-4; TRBD1 might be the D (5 bases). The CDR3 covers 15 residues. Germline assignment: CDR1 LNHDA and CDR2 SQIVND (reference sequence). V shed 6 bases and J shed 3 bases, with 14 bases lying between them.

The J gene is TRBJ1-5, the V gene TRBV30; 11 bases line up with TRBD1. CDR1 is GTSNPN and CDR2 is SVGIG in the germline V gene (reference sequence). The CDR3 is made up of 19 amino acids. The trim removed 3 bases at V and 4 bases at J, leaving 17 bases unmatched. CDR3 bases: TGTGCCTGGAGCGGGGGACAGGGGGTTGGGGTAGGGCCAAATCAGCCCCAGCATTTT. Residues: CAWSGGQGVGVGPNQPQHF.

The chain carries TRBV7-2 and TRBJ2-3; D perhaps matches TRBD2 (6 bases). V was shortened by 8 bases and J by 0 bases, with 12 bases between the two germline ends. Germline CDR1 is SGHTA and CDR2 is FQGNSA. This CDR3 is 14 amino acids long. CDR3 in amino acids: CASFRGDSTDTQYF. The CDR3 DNA reads as TGTGCCAGCTTTCGCGGGGATAGCACAGATACGCAGTATTTT.

The chain combines TRBV19 with TRBJ2-6; D is unresolved. With 0 bases removed from V and 0 bases from J, the gap between germline ends came to 12 bases. The germline CDR1 and CDR2 sequences are LNHDA and SQIVND (reference sequence). The CDR3 contains 18 residues. CDR3 bases: TGTGCCAGTAGTATAGATCTACAGTCATCCTCTGGGGCCAACGTCCTGACTTTC. This codes for CASSIDLQSSSGANVLTF.

The gene calls are TRBV12-5 and TRBJ2-7; D is possibly TRBD1 (6 bases). V was pared by 1 base and J by 0 bases, with 16 bases between. Germline lookup yields CDR1 LGHNT and CDR2 FRNRAP. The CDR3 is 17 residues long. DNA of the CDR3: TGTGCTAGTGGTTTGGACAATCGGCCGGGACACTCCTACGAGCAGTACTTC. This codes for CASGLDNRPGHSYEQYF.

The V and J genes are TRBV6-6 and TRBJ2-5; D may be TRBD1 (6 bases). Germline loops: CDR1 MNHNY, CDR2 SVGAGI (reference sequence). Between the trimmed V and J ends, which lost 2 bases and 1 base, there was a span of 11 bases. The CDR3 has 15 amino acids. The CDR3 nucleotides are TGTGCCAGCAGTTACCCCAAAGGGGGCCAAGAGACCCAGTACTTC. It codes for CASSYPKGGQETQYF.

The gene calls are TRBV30 and TRBJ1-2; maybe TRBD1 (5 bases). The CDR3 runs to 14 residues. Germline V gene sequence: CDR1 GTSNPN, CDR2 SVGIG (reference sequence). Deletions cut 3 bases from V and 3 bases from J, with 14 bases between. CDR3 DNA: TGTGCCTGGAGCGAAGGACAATTGGACTATGGCTACACCTTC. Encoded protein: CAWSEGQLDYGYTF.

The gene calls are TRBV5-1 and TRBJ2-1; the D gene is possibly TRBD2 (5 bases). The V gene lost 4 bases and the J gene lost 7 bases, with 18 bases spanning the gap. From germline, CDR1 is SGHRS and CDR2 YFSETQ. This CDR3 has 15 residues. The CDR3 coding sequence is TGCGCCAGCAGCCAGGCGTTCCGGGGTACAAATGAGCAGTTCTTC. Its protein is CASSQAFRGTNEQFF.